The T cell receptor (beta chain) under discussion was sequenced for a study of Graves' ophthalmopathy and Graves' hyperthyroidism. V gave up 5 bases and J gave up 7 bases; unmatched junction bases: 9. This CDR3 has 15 residues. CDR1 is MDHEN and CDR2 is SYDVKM in the germline V gene. Amplification from RNA transcripts yielded the TCR beta CDR3 regions. Following a first-round RT-PCR that used HTBI primers, a second-round multiplex PCR was carried out. TCRdb re-called the multiplex PCR reads with MiXCR, one entry per CDR3 protein. The table includes fewer than 600,000 distinct CDR3 sequences, 14% detected once. The sample holds many counts of this clonotype.

The sequenced sample consisted of blood. The clonotype originates from a woman aged 25 to 45 with Graves' ophthalmopathy. The chain combines TRBV28 with TRBJ1-1; 11 nucleotides line up with TRBD1. The DNA for the CDR3 is TGTGCCAGCAGTCTCTCCGGGACAGGGGGGGATGAAGCTTTCTTT. This sequence encodes CASSLSGTGGDEAFF.